The 15 T cell receptor beta chains below were found in one sample sequenced in a study of Ad26.COV2.S vaccination and SARS-CoV-2 variants (dated by TCRdb to 2020 to 2022). The library was produced with the immunoSEQ multiplex PCR assay. As stored in TCRdb, this immuneACCESS dataset retains in-frame rearrangements with V and J assigned. A fraction of the clones does not appear; measured against another copy, unresolved V genes explain less than half of the discrepancy, and the remainder lacks a known reason. Within this sample are 300,000 to 400,000 clones, with about nine tenths of them counted one time only. Around 3.6% of the sample lies in the top ten. The treatment or condition label corresponds to: some 20 received Ad26.COV2.S at low or high dose, single or two shots; about 5 received placebo; per-sample allocation not given. Repertoires of vaccine and placebo recipients were sequenced from samples taken on day 63 after the first injection.

Sequenced here: peripheral blood, sampled in a trial of Ad26.COV2.S vaccine versus placebo. The receptor set was obtained from a person aged 18-65 years who received the Ad26.COV2.S COVID-19 vaccine or a placebo.

The gene calls are TRBV12-5 and TRBJ2-1; 8 nucleotides match TRBD2. The V gene's germline CDR1 is LGHNT and CDR2 FRNRAP. The CDR3 contains 15 residues. J was trimmed by 1 base and V by 8 bases; bases with no gene match: 7. CDR3 nucleotide sequence: TGTGCTAGTCGTAATAGCGGGGAATCCTACAATGAGCAGTTCTTC. It codes for CASRNSGESYNEQFF.

The chain carries TRBV27 and TRBJ2-2; maybe TRBD1 (8 bases). Trimming removed 6 bases at V and 0 bases at J, with 20 bases between. Germline loops: CDR1 MNHEY, CDR2 SMNVEV (reference sequence). The CDR3 loop spans 18 amino acids. CDR3 bases: TGTGCCAGCAGGGGAGGGACAGGAACCTTTTCGAACACCGGGGAGCTGTTTTTT. The encoded protein is CASRGGTGTFSNTGELFF.

The J gene is TRBJ1-1, the V gene TRBV4-1; TRBD1 might be the D (5 bases). CDR1 and CDR2 from the germline V gene are MGHRA and YSYEKL. Trimming cost V 5 bases and J 5 bases, with 6 bases left between them. The CDR3 runs 11 residues. DNA for the CDR3: TGCGCCAGCAGCGGGGGGACTGAAGCTTTCTTT. Amino acid sequence: CASSGGTEAFF.

This clone was recorded only once. The chain is built from TRBV7-2 and TRBJ2-5; 13 bases match TRBD2. This CDR3 has 16 residues. V lost 5 bases, J lost 3 bases, and 6 bases stayed unmatched. CDR1 is SGHTA, CDR2 FQGNSA, per germline. The CDR3 nucleotides read TGTGCCAGCAGCCCCATTACTAGCGGGGGGGAAGAGACCCAGTACTTC. As protein: CASSPITSGGEETQYF. The whole variable domain, filled in from reference TRBV7-2 and TRBJ2-5, reads GAGVSQSPSNKVTEKGKDVELRCDPISGHTALYWYRQSLGQGLEFLIYFQGNSAPDKSGLPSDRFSAERTGGSVSTLTIQRTQQEDSAVYLCASSPITSGGEETQYFGPGTRLLVL.

The chain joins TRBV30 to TRBJ2-7, with unresolved D. The V end lost 6 bases, the J end lost 3 bases, and 15 bases lay between the germline ends. Germline-derived CDR1 and CDR2 are GTSNPN and SVGIG (reference sequence). The CDR3 totals 13 residues. Here the CDR3 reads CACAPGTDYEQYF. The CDR3 DNA follows: TGTGCCTGCGCCCCTGGCACAGACTACGAGCAGTACTTC.

The V call is TRBV3-1 (or the pseudogene TRBV3-2), the J call TRBJ2-7; D tentatively reads TRBD1 or TRBD2 (5 bases each). Per the germline V gene, CDR1 is LGHDT and CDR2 is YNNKEL (reference sequence). The CDR3 spans 14 residues. V lost 6 bases and J 1 base, leaving 13 bases between the germline ends. CDR3 residues: CASRPGRQSYEQYF. The CDR3 DNA reads as TGTGCCAGCAGGCCGGGGCGACAATCCTACGAGCAGTACTTC.

V and J are TRBV7-2 and TRBJ2-7, with 8 bases matching TRBD1. Losses at the gene ends were 2 bases for V and 6 bases for J; bases not matched to a gene: 9. Germline values: CDR1 SGHTA, CDR2 FQGNSA. This CDR3 spans 15 amino acids. The CDR3 protein is CASSLLTGGNAEQYF. CDR3 DNA: TGTGCCAGCAGCTTACTTACAGGGGGTAATGCCGAGCAGTACTTC.

The J gene is TRBJ1-1, the V gene TRBV10-3; D possibly corresponds to TRBD1 (5 bases). In germline, CDR1 is ENHRY, CDR2 SYGVKD. V dropped 2 bases and J dropped 7 bases, with 20 bases sitting between them. The CDR3 spans 16 residues. The CDR3 loop reads CAISEAPTNLGGEAFF. CDR3 in DNA: TGTGCCATCAGTGAGGCCCCGACAAACCTCGGGGGTGAAGCTTTCTTT.

The gene calls are TRBV3-1 (or the pseudogene TRBV3-2) and TRBJ2-5; D may be TRBD1 (7 bases). Per the germline V gene, CDR1 is LGHDT and CDR2 is YNNKEL (reference sequence). V lost 0 bases to trimming and J lost 4 bases, with 15 bases between them. This CDR3 region has 16 residues. CDR3 coding DNA: TGTGCCAGCAGCCAAGAATGGAGGGGGCCCAGAGAGACCCAGTACTTC. It translates to CASSQEWRGPRETQYF.

A remark on this clone: The identical CDR3 is also encoded by other nucleotide sequences in the sample. CDR3 in DNA: TGTGCCAGCAGTTACCAGGGGATGAACACTGAAGCTTTCTTT. Translating it yields CASSYQGMNTEAFF. The chain combines TRBV6-5 with TRBJ1-1; weak D call: TRBD1 (6 bases). CDR1 is MNHEY, CDR2 SVGAGI, per germline. V lost 2 bases to trimming and J lost 0 bases, with 7 bases between them. There are 14 residues in the CDR3.

The chain has TRBV5-4 and TRBJ1-2; 7 bases match TRBD1. CDR3 length: 15 residues. Germline-derived CDR1 and CDR2 are SGHNT and YYREEE (reference sequence). The V gene end was trimmed by 3 bases and the J gene end by 3 bases; junction bases not matched to a gene: 8. This CDR3 reads CASSSPTGWDYGYTF. CDR3 nucleotide sequence: TGTGCCAGCAGCTCCCCGACAGGGTGGGACTATGGCTACACCTTC.

This sequence joins TRBV7-9 and TRBJ1-5; D may be TRBD1 (5 bases). Trimming left V 4 bases short and J 6 bases short, with 7 bases between. The CDR3 sequence is 12 residues long. The germline CDR1 and CDR2 sequences are SEHNR and FQNEAQ (reference sequence). CDR3 sequence (DNA): TGTGCCAGCAGCTACGGGGCTCAGCCCCAGCATTTT. Protein: CASSYGAQPQHF.

The rearrangement uses TRBV3-1 (or the pseudogene TRBV3-2) and TRBJ1-6; D unclear. Trimming stripped 4 bases from V and 7 bases from J, with 11 bases between. CDR3 length equals 14 residues. Germline CDR1 is LGHDT and CDR2 is YNNKEL (reference sequence). The CDR3 DNA is TGTGCCAGCAGCCTCGGAAGGAGCAATTCACCCCTCCACTTT. Translation: CASSLGRSNSPLHF.

This chain links TRBV19 with TRBJ2-5; D may be TRBD1 or TRBD2 (5 bases each). Germline loops: CDR1 LNHDA, CDR2 SQIVND (reference sequence). Trimming took off 1 base at V and 4 bases at J, with 13 bases between the two ends. The CDR3 contains 15 residues. The CDR3 protein is CASSIGVRAGETQYF. CDR3 DNA sequence: TGTGCCAGTAGTATAGGAGTCAGGGCGGGAGAGACCCAGTACTTC.

The chain has TRBV6-2 or TRBV6-3 and TRBJ1-2; 11 bases match TRBD1. The CDR3 length is 17 residues. The ends lost 2 bases at V and 0 bases at J; junction bases unmatched: 5. Germline-derived CDR1 and CDR2 are MNHEY and SVGEGT. The CDR3 DNA reads TGTGCCAGCAGTTACGACGGGACAGGGGGAGCTAACTATGGCTACACCTTC. It yields the protein CASSYDGTGGANYGYTF.